This TCR beta chain is from a study of T cells in Graves' hyperthyroidism and ophthalmopathy. Amplified TCR beta CDR3 regions came from RNA transcripts. A first-round RT-PCR of the TCR CDR3 used the HTBI primer set. TCRdb passed the multiplex PCR reads through MiXCR, listing each CDR3 protein once. The sample consists of 600,000 or so distinct CDR3 sequences, more than 13% of them appearing once. The CDR3 is made up of 14 amino acids. V lost 8 bases, J lost 9 bases, and 23 bases lay in between. The germline gives CDR1 MNHNS, CDR2 SASEGT. Sequencing was performed on blood. V usage is TRBV6-1 and J usage is TRBJ2-7; D might be TRBD2 (6 bases). The TCR sequence derives from a woman aged 18-29 years with Graves' ophthalmopathy. The CDR3 region is CASGPGLPFRRQYF. The CDR3 coding sequence is TGTGCCAGCGGACCGGGACTCCCCTTTCGCCGGCAGTACTTC.